This T cell receptor beta chain was sequenced in a study of patients and donors after allogeneic stem cell transplantation. The CDR3 length is 17 residues. J lost 2 bases, V lost 4 bases, and 6 bases had no gene match. MiXCR, run by TCRdb on the RT-PCR reads, gives a single entry per CDR3 protein. The table shows some 960,000 distinct CDR3 sequences, with about 20% occurring only once. This clonotype came up a few times. Input material: blood, either unsorted or a sorted T cell fraction (not recorded which). The clonotype originates from a human donor who was either an allogeneic HSCT recipient or a stem cell or donor lymphocyte infusion donor (not recorded which). It is not recorded whose cells these are; they may come from a transplant donor. This rearrangement joins TRBV12-3 or TRBV12-4 to TRBJ2-1; TRBD2 matches 12 bases. The CDR3 DNA follows: TGTGCCAGCAGTTCATCCGGGACTAGCGGGCCCTACAATGAGCAGTTCTTC. Protein sequence: CASSSSGTSGPYNEQFF.